These 26 T cell receptor beta chains were sequenced from one sample in a study of T cell responses to AZD1222 COVID-19 vaccine. TCRdb's copy holds only in-frame clones and misses some; the assay was immunoSEQ multiplex PCR. This table has approximately 120,000 clones, approximately 85% appearing once. This specimen consisted of peripheral blood, obtained 28 days after the second AZD1222 dose. These receptors all come from an adult who received the AZD1222 COVID-19 vaccine.

The rearrangement links TRBV14 to TRBJ1-6; perhaps TRBD1 as D (6 bases). There are 14 residues in the CDR3. V was trimmed by 4 bases and J by 6 bases, leaving 10 bases between them. Germline loops: CDR1 SGHDN, CDR2 FVKESK. CDR3 bases: TGTGCCAGCAGCCTGGGGACATCTAATTCACCCCTCCACTTT. Its translation is CASSLGTSNSPLHF.

V and J are TRBV10-3 and TRBJ2-7; TRBD2 agrees at 9 bases. CDR3 length: 16 residues. Germline trimming cut 8 bases from V and 4 bases from J; bases unmatched to any gene: 15. Germline CDR1 and CDR2: ENHRY and SYGVKD. The CDR3 nucleotides read TGTGCCATCGGGGATGGGAGCGGGGGGCTTCGTTACGAGCAGTACTTC. This encodes CAIGDGSGGLRYEQYF.

V and J are TRBV6-5 and TRBJ1-5; D may be TRBD1 (5 bases). The V gene lost 7 bases and the J gene lost 7 bases, with 14 bases spanning the gap. CDR3 length equals 13 residues. CDR1 MNHEY and CDR2 SVGAGI come from the germline V gene. For the CDR3, the DNA is TGTGCCAGCATGTCTGGGGGGACCCAGCCCCAGCATTTT. Protein: CASMSGGTQPQHF.

The chain has TRBV7-6 and TRBJ2-7; D is perhaps TRBD1 or TRBD2 (6 bases each). The CDR3 consists of 16 residues. The V and J ends lost 5 bases and 6 bases respectively, with 23 bases between them. Germline V CDR1 and CDR2: SGHVS, FNYEAQ. CDR3 in amino acids: CASSPLGGRGTGEQYF. As DNA, the CDR3 is TGTGCCAGCAGCCCCCTGGGAGGCAGGGGCACGGGCGAGCAGTACTTC. Using reference TRBV7-6 and TRBJ2-7 for the parts outside the CDR3, the full variable domain is GAGVSQSPRYKVTKRGQDVALRCDPISGHVSLYWYRQALGQGPEFLTYFNYEAQQDKSGLPNDRFSAERPEGSISTLTIQRTEQRDSAMYRCASSPLGGRGTGEQYFGPGTRLTVT.

This chain connects TRBV11-2 to TRBJ1-3; 9 bases fit TRBD1. There are 12 residues in the CDR3. V shed 5 bases, J shed 8 bases, and the junction held 1 base outside the gene matches. Germline CDR1 is SGHAT and CDR2 is FQNNGV. As DNA, the CDR3 is TGTGCCAGCAGCCGGACAGGGGACACCATATATTTT. This translates into CASSRTGDTIYF.

The chain carries TRBV5-1 and TRBJ2-4; 11 bases are a match to TRBD2. After removal of 7 bases from V and 2 bases from J, the junction contained 5 bases not matched to a gene. CDR1 and CDR2 from the germline V gene are SGHRS and YFSETQ. This CDR3 has 15 amino acids. The CDR3 coding sequence is TGCGCCAGCGCCACTAGCGGGGGATCCAAAAACATTCAGTACTTC. Its protein product is CASATSGGSKNIQYF.

The chain combines TRBV28 with TRBJ2-7, with D possibly being TRBD1 (6 bases). The V gene lost 3 bases and the J gene lost 2 bases, with 17 bases spanning the gap. The CDR3 covers 16 residues. Germline values: CDR1 MDHEN, CDR2 SYDVKM. As DNA, the CDR3 is TGTGCCAGCAGTTTGAGGGGGTCTAGCCGCGCCTACGAGCAGTACTTC. It translates to CASSLRGSSRAYEQYF.

The chain couples TRBV2 to TRBJ1-2; D gene unclear. The CDR3 runs to 16 residues. The V and J ends lost 1 base and 6 bases respectively, with 18 bases between them. CDR1 and CDR2 (germline): SNHLY, FYNNEI. CDR3 amino acids: CASSEGGGSEVDGYTF. The CDR3 bases are TGTGCCAGCAGTGAAGGGGGTGGGAGCGAGGTGGATGGCTACACCTTC.

The J gene is TRBJ1-1, the V gene TRBV5-1; D unclear. Trimming removed 4 bases from V and 2 bases from J, with 18 bases in between. The CDR3 runs 16 residues. CDR1 is SGHRS and CDR2 is YFSETQ in the germline V gene. The DNA for the CDR3 is TGCGCCAGCAGCCGGACCCCTACAGAATCTAACACTGAAGCTTTCTTT. As protein: CASSRTPTESNTEAFF. The whole variable domain, filled in from reference TRBV5-1 and TRBJ1-1, reads KAGVTQTPRYLIKTRGQQVTLSCSPISGHRSVSWYQQTPGQGLQFLFEYFSETQRNKGNFPGRFSGRQFSNSRSEMNVSTLELGDSALYLCASSRTPTESNTEAFFGQGTRLTVV.

The CDR3 DNA follows: TGTGCCAGCAGCCCCCACGAGGCGGTTTACGAGCAGTACTTC. It is translated as CASSPHEAVYEQYF. The chain couples TRBV4-2 to TRBJ2-7; the D is unclear. The V gene lost 4 bases and the J gene lost 4 bases, with 14 bases spanning the gap. CDR3 size: 14 residues. Germline V gives CDR1 LGHNA, CDR2 YNFKEQ.

This clone appeared once. This chain joins TRBV7-2 and TRBJ2-1; perhaps TRBD2 as D (5 bases). The CDR3 sequence is 13 residues long. CDR1 SGHTA and CDR2 FQGNSA come from the germline V gene. V was clipped by 6 bases and J by 1 base, with 7 bases between them. CDR3 residues: CASRRGSYNEQFF. Written as DNA, the CDR3 is TGTGCCAGCAGAAGAGGGTCCTACAATGAGCAGTTCTTC.

This clone showed up just a few times. The rearrangement links TRBV27 to TRBJ1-6; D might be TRBD1 (6 bases). V lost 6 bases to trimming and J lost 7 bases, with 13 bases between them. The CDR3 is 14 residues long. The germline V gene has CDR1 MNHEY and CDR2 SMNVEV (reference sequence). The CDR3 DNA reads TGTGCCAGCAGGACCGGACAGCAGAATTCACCCCTCCACTTT. This sequence encodes CASRTGQQNSPLHF.

V gene TRBV24-1 combines with J gene TRBJ1-5; no clear D. The CDR3 spans 14 residues. The V end lost 4 bases, the J end lost 4 bases, and 10 bases lay between the germline ends. Looked up from germline, CDR1 is KGHDR and CDR2 is SFDVKD. CDR3 in amino acids: CATSEGSENQPQHF. CDR3 DNA sequence: TGTGCCACCAGTGAAGGGTCAGAGAATCAGCCCCAGCATTTT.

This clone was observed a single time. The CDR3 DNA sequence: TGTGCCAGCACCGGGACAGCTTACGAGCAGTACTTC. The encoded protein is CASTGTAYEQYF. V gene TRBV19 combines with J gene TRBJ2-7, with 7 bases that match TRBD1. The CDR3 sequence is 12 residues long. V trimming: 9 bases; J trimming: 4 bases; junction bases outside the gene matches: 6. The germline CDR1 and CDR2 sequences are LNHDA and SQIVND (reference sequence).

The rearrangement uses TRBV11-1 and TRBJ2-7; 12 bases are a match to TRBD1. The CDR3 has 15 residues. CDR1 and CDR2 (germline): SGHAT, FQDESV (reference sequence). V shed 5 bases and J 5 bases; nucleotides not matched to a gene: 7. DNA of the CDR3: TGTGCCAGCAGCCGAGGGACAGGGGGCATCAACGAGCAGTACTTC. Its translation: CASSRGTGGINEQYF.

The CDR3 region has the DNA TGTGCCACCCTTTCGGGACAGGGGGCACTCCTTTATAGCAATCAGCCCCAGCATTTT. It is translated as CATLSGQGALLYSNQPQHF. The J gene is TRBJ1-5, the V gene TRBV19, with 12 bases that match TRBD1. CDR3 length: 19 residues. J was trimmed by 0 bases and V by 10 bases; bases with no gene match: 16. Germline assignment: CDR1 LNHDA and CDR2 SQIVND (reference sequence).

The CDR3 is CASSLMTGANVLTF. CDR3 coding DNA: TGTGCCAGCAGCTTAATGACTGGGGCCAACGTCCTGACTTTC. The chain has TRBV7-2 and TRBJ2-6, with D unclear. CDR1 and CDR2 from the germline V gene are SGHTA and FQGNSA. Trimming removed 2 bases from V and 2 bases from J, with 4 bases in between. The CDR3 runs to 14 residues. The complete variable domain, with remaining parts taken from reference TRBV7-2 and TRBJ2-6, reads GAGVSQSPSNKVTEKGKDVELRCDPISGHTALYWYRQSLGQGLEFLIYFQGNSAPDKSGLPSDRFSAERTGGSVSTLTIQRTQQEDSAVYLCASSLMTGANVLTFGAGSRLTVL.

The V and J genes are TRBV5-4 and TRBJ2-5; D tentatively fits TRBD1 or TRBD2 (5 bases each). Trimming shortened V by 3 bases and J by 7 bases, and 13 bases separated the two germline ends. The CDR3 covers 13 residues. Germline CDR1 reads SGHNT; CDR2 reads YYREEE (reference sequence). CDR3 sequence reads: CASSYQGEGTQYF. CDR3 DNA: TGTGCCAGCAGCTACCAGGGAGAGGGGACCCAGTACTTC.

CDR3 sequence reads: CASRPGLAEADTQYF. As DNA, the CDR3 is TGTGCCAGCAGACCGGGACTAGCGGAGGCAGATACGCAGTATTTT. This chain connects TRBV6-5 to TRBJ2-3, with TRBD2 matching 11 bases. Germline CDR1 reads MNHEY; CDR2 reads SVGAGI. The CDR3 covers 15 residues. V lost 6 bases and J lost 4; bases outside the gene matches: 6.

Many counts were recorded for this clone. J is TRBJ1-1 and V is TRBV19; D remains unclear. V lost 7 bases and J 0 bases, leaving 3 bases between the germline ends. Germline-derived CDR1 and CDR2 are LNHDA and SQIVND (reference sequence). There are 11 residues in the CDR3. The DNA for the CDR3 is TGTGCCAGTACCCTGAACACTGAAGCTTTCTTT. Residues: CASTLNTEAFF.

V usage is TRBV7-9 and J usage is TRBJ2-2; a possible D gene is TRBD2 (5 bases). The germline V and J ends were trimmed by 6 bases and 3 bases, with 11 bases remaining between them. This CDR3 region has 14 residues. CDR1 and CDR2 (germline): SEHNR, FQNEAQ (reference sequence). CDR3 coding DNA: TGTGCCAGCAGGGAGGTCCTGGACACCGGGGAGCTGTTTTTT. This translates into CASREVLDTGELFF.

On this clone: A much larger clone sits a single nucleotide away, making a read error possible. The chain joins TRBV5-1 to TRBJ2-3; D not resolved. V lost 5 bases and J lost 0, with 4 bases in between. This CDR3 has 12 residues. Germline-derived CDR1 and CDR2 are SGHRS and YFSETQ. CDR3 DNA sequence: TGCGCCAGCAGTTCTAGCACAGATACGCAGTATTTT. Amino acid sequence: CASSSSTDTQYF.

This clone was picked up a small number of times. The genes are TRBV5-1 and TRBJ2-1, with D unresolved. Trimming pared 1 base from V and 0 bases from J, leaving 8 bases between. CDR3 size: 15 residues. CDR1 and CDR2 from the germline V gene are SGHRS and YFSETQ. Here the CDR3 reads CASSLQVGSYNEQFF. As DNA, the CDR3 is TGCGCCAGCAGCTTGCAGGTCGGCTCCTACAATGAGCAGTTCTTC.

The chain uses TRBV7-9 and TRBJ1-1; 7 bases are a match to TRBD1. J lost 3 bases, V lost 11 bases, and 6 bases had no gene match. The CDR3 consists of 12 residues. The germline gives CDR1 SEHNR, CDR2 FQNEAQ (reference sequence). This CDR3 reads CAYDRVDTEAFF. As DNA, the CDR3 is TGTGCCTACGACAGGGTAGACACTGAAGCTTTCTTT.

Here the CDR3 reads CASSVRALASYEQYF. The CDR3 DNA reads as TGTGCCAGCAGTGTAAGGGCCCTGGCCTCCTACGAGCAGTACTTC. The chain joins TRBV2 to TRBJ2-7; D remains ambiguous. The V gene lost 4 bases and the J gene lost 0 bases, with 13 bases spanning the gap. Germline CDR1 SNHLY, CDR2 FYNNEI. There are 15 residues in the CDR3.

The rearrangement joins TRBV25-1 to TRBJ2-1, with a tentative D call TRBD1 (6 bases). V lost 4 bases, J lost 8 bases, and 18 bases lay in between. Germline V gene data show CDR1 as MGHDK and CDR2 as SYGVNS. The CDR3 contains 15 residues. DNA of the CDR3: TGTGCCAGCAGTGGACGGGGCAGGGGTTTCCATGAGCAGTTCTTC. Protein product: CASSGRGRGFHEQFF.